The 14 T cell receptor beta chains in this list originate from one sample, sequenced in a study of technical replicates of blood from a handful of donors. Here immunoSEQ multiplex PCR was the method, and the copy in TCRdb shows in-frame clones only, minus some. The table shows 59,000 or so clones, with 85% to 95% occurring only once. The sample consisted of PBMCs. Receptors were obtained from a human donor in good health. Some clones in this sample may be carry-over from other donors' samples.

In this sample, this clone turned up once. This rearrangement joins TRBV6-1 to TRBJ2-7, with a tentative D call TRBD1 (6 bases). V dropped 3 bases and J dropped 1 base, with 10 bases sitting between them. Germline values: CDR1 MNHNS, CDR2 SASEGT. The CDR3 loop spans 14 amino acids. The CDR3 nucleotides are TGTGCCAGCAGTGATCGGCAGGGGTCCTACGAGCAGTACTTC. Amino acids: CASSDRQGSYEQYF.

This sequence joins TRBV13 and TRBJ1-2; perhaps TRBD1 as D (6 bases). The germline V gene has CDR1 PRHDT and CDR2 FYEKMQ (reference sequence). The V end was cut by 0 bases, the J end by 3 bases, with 11 bases between. This CDR3 has 15 amino acids. The CDR3 sequence is CASSLGPGTHYGYTF. The CDR3 coding sequence is TGTGCCAGCAGCTTAGGCCCCGGGACACACTATGGCTACACCTTC.

The chain couples TRBV9 to TRBJ2-1; 10 bases align to TRBD2. J was trimmed by 3 bases and V by 0 bases; bases with no gene match: 0. CDR3 length equals 15 residues. Germline CDR1 SGDLS, CDR2 YYNGEE. CDR3 DNA sequence: TGTGCCAGCAGCGTAGCTAGCGGGGGCTACAATGAGCAGTTCTTC. Amino acid sequence: CASSVASGGYNEQFF.

In its sample, this clone was seen a few times. This chain joins TRBV5-6 and TRBJ2-2; 9 nucleotides match TRBD1. The V segment lost 3 bases and the J segment 5 bases; nucleotides outside the gene matches: 2. The CDR3 length is 14 residues. The germline V gene encodes CDR1 SGHDT and CDR2 YYEEEE. CDR3 nucleotides: TGTGCCAGCAGCTATGGGACAGGGACCGGGGAGCTGTTTTTT. Amino acids: CASSYGTGTGELFF.

The CDR3 nucleotides read TGTGCCAGCAGTTTACAGGGTCGCGGCACTGAAGCTTTCTTT. Its translation: CASSLQGRGTEAFF. V is TRBV27 and J is TRBJ1-1, with D perhaps TRBD1 (5 bases). CDR1 is MNHEY and CDR2 is SMNVEV in the germline V gene (reference sequence). V lost 2 bases and J lost 4, with 11 bases in between. The CDR3 has 14 residues.

The gene calls are TRBV29-1 and TRBJ2-7; a possible D gene is TRBD1 (5 bases). V dropped 6 bases and J dropped 1 base, with 10 bases sitting between them. The CDR3 is 12 residues long. In germline, CDR1 is SQVTM, CDR2 ANQGSEA. CDR3 DNA sequence: TGCAGCGTAAAAGGGGCGTCCTACGAGCAGTACTTC. Encoded protein: CSVKGASYEQYF.

The CDR3 loop is CASSPRGMAGNGYTF. The CDR3 nucleotides read TGTGCCAGCAGCCCCCGAGGAATGGCAGGGAATGGCTACACCTTC. The genes are TRBV7-8 and TRBJ1-2, with D tentatively TRBD1 (5 bases). The CDR3 extends over 15 amino acids. Trimming cost V 5 bases and J 6 bases, with 19 bases left between them. CDR1 is SGHVS and CDR2 is FQNEAQ in the germline V gene.

The chain carries TRBV5-1 and TRBJ2-7, with 11 bases that match TRBD2. The germline gives CDR1 SGHRS, CDR2 YFSETQ. The length of the CDR3 is 15 residues. The V segment lost 0 bases and the J segment 5 bases; nucleotides outside the gene matches: 4. This CDR3 reads CASSLDLAGGDEQYF. As DNA, the CDR3 is TGCGCCAGCAGCTTGGATCTAGCGGGAGGAGACGAGCAGTACTTC.

The chain carries TRBV6-5 and TRBJ2-1; D ambiguous. The CDR3 is made up of 16 amino acids. Trimming removed 3 bases at V and 0 bases at J, with 12 bases between. The V gene's germline CDR1 is MNHEY and CDR2 SVGAGI. Here the CDR3 DNA reads TGTGCCAGCAGTTATCAGGCAGTTAGCTCCTACAATGAGCAGTTCTTC. This codes for CASSYQAVSSYNEQFF.

This chain joins TRBV5-4 and TRBJ1-1; the D gene is possibly TRBD1 (5 bases). Per the germline V gene, CDR1 is SGHNT and CDR2 is YYREEE (reference sequence). Trimming took 1 base from V and 1 from J, leaving 11 bases between them. The length of the CDR3 is 15 residues. The CDR3 DNA is TGTGCCAGCAGCTTGTCGCAGGGAGGGAACACTGAAGCTTTCTTT. This encodes CASSLSQGGNTEAFF.

This clone occurred once. This chain uses TRBV18 with TRBJ2-7, with a tentative D call TRBD2 (6 bases). V lost 3 bases and J lost 7, with 16 bases in between. This CDR3 is 14 amino acids long. From germline, CDR1 is KGHSH and CDR2 LQKENI. CDR3 region: CASSPGSGLPEQYF. The CDR3 DNA is TGTGCCAGCTCACCCGGTAGCGGCCTCCCTGAGCAGTACTTC. Supplemented by reference TRBV18 and TRBJ2-7, the full variable domain reads NAGVMQNPRHLVRRRGQEARLRCSPMKGHSHVYWYRQLPEEGLKFMVYLQKENIIDESGMPKERFSAEFPKEGPSILRIQQVVRGDSAAYFCASSPGSGLPEQYFGPGTRLTVT.

The chain carries TRBV7-2 and TRBJ2-7, with D tentatively TRBD1 (6 bases). V was pared by 1 base and J by 3 bases, with 19 bases between. Germline-derived CDR1 and CDR2 are SGHTA and FQGNSA. This CDR3 is 17 amino acids long. The CDR3 region is CASSLGGRAGEFYEQYF. In nucleotides, the CDR3 is TGTGCCAGCAGCTTAGGGGGCCGTGCAGGGGAATTCTACGAGCAGTACTTC.

The chain is built from TRBV7-2 and TRBJ1-6; 7 nucleotides agree with TRBD1. Germline trimming cut 1 base from V and 8 bases from J; bases unmatched to any gene: 8. The CDR3 is made up of 16 amino acids. Germline V gene sequence: CDR1 SGHTA, CDR2 FQGNSA. The CDR3 region has the DNA TGTGCCAGCAGCTTAGAGACAGGGAGGATCGATTCACCCCTCCACTTT. As protein: CASSLETGRIDSPLHF.

J is TRBJ2-5 and V is TRBV19, with TRBD2 identical over 7 bases. The germline V gene has CDR1 LNHDA and CDR2 SQIVND (reference sequence). The J segment lost 4 bases and the V segment lost 4 bases, leaving 12 bases of the junction unmatched. The CDR3 totals 16 residues. The CDR3 DNA is TGTGCCAGTAGTAAGTCCGGAGTAGCGGGTAGAGAGACCCAGTACTTC. This sequence encodes CASSKSGVAGRETQYF.